What follows are 27 T cell receptor beta chains derived from one specimen sequenced in a study of T cell changes during pregnancy in multiple sclerosis. Only in-frame clones appear in the TCRdb table, and some are missing; sequencing was by immunoSEQ multiplex PCR. The sample carries around 80,000 clones, around 92% recorded once. The sample consisted of peripheral blood, taken before pregnancy. The receptor source for this set is a female donor with multiple sclerosis, enrolled in a pregnancy study.

The rearrangement links TRBV5-5 to TRBJ1-4; 9 positions agree with TRBD1. Germline CDR1 SGHKS, CDR2 YYEKEE (reference sequence). Germline trimming cut 4 bases from V and 8 bases from J; bases unmatched to any gene: 6. The CDR3 length is 14 residues. The CDR3 DNA is TGTGCCAGCAGCGAAGTGACAGGGGGGGAAAAACTGTTTTTT. This codes for CASSEVTGGEKLFF.

The chain combines TRBV7-6 with TRBJ2-3; a weak D match, TRBD1 (5 bases). The CDR3 is made up of 15 amino acids. V lost 2 bases, J lost 1 base, and 10 bases lay in between. Germline V gene sequence: CDR1 SGHVS, CDR2 FNYEAQ. The CDR3 here is CASSLRGRGTDTQYF. The CDR3 bases are TGTGCCAGCAGCTTAAGGGGTAGGGGCACAGATACGCAGTATTTT.

The chain is built from TRBV5-4 and TRBJ2-7; the D gene is possibly TRBD2 (5 bases). The CDR3 has 13 residues. Germline V gene data show CDR1 as SGHNT and CDR2 as YYREEE (reference sequence). Trimming left V 0 bases short and J 2 bases short, with 6 bases between. The CDR3, as DNA: TGTGCCAGCAGCTTGGCGGGGACCTACGAGCAGTACTTC. As protein: CASSLAGTYEQYF.

J is TRBJ2-3 and V is TRBV28, with 9 bases identical to TRBD1. The CDR3 covers 15 residues. The V gene's germline CDR1 is MDHEN and CDR2 SYDVKM. V lost 3 bases, J lost 6 bases, and 7 bases stayed unmatched. The CDR3 nucleotides read TGTGCCAGCAGTTTCGACAGGGGGTACTCGGATACGCAGTATTTT. Translating it yields CASSFDRGYSDTQYF.

This chain links TRBV11-2 with TRBJ2-1, with D tentatively TRBD2 (6 bases). This CDR3 contains 15 residues. Trimming pared 4 bases from V and 4 bases from J, leaving 14 bases between. The germline V gene has CDR1 SGHAT and CDR2 FQNNGV. Written as DNA, the CDR3 is TGTGCCAGCAGCTCCAAGCGGGTTTCATACAATGAGCAGTTCTTC. Its protein product is CASSSKRVSYNEQFF.

This clone was seen just once. The chain joins TRBV5-6 to TRBJ2-1; 12 bases align to TRBD2. The junction had 9 bases not matched to a gene; V was cut back by 4 bases and J by 7 bases. Germline values: CDR1 SGHDT, CDR2 YYEEEE. The length of the CDR3 is 16 residues. The CDR3 region has the DNA TGTGCCAGCAGCGCGAAAGGACTAGCGGGGAGAAATGAGCAGTTCTTC. Protein sequence: CASSAKGLAGRNEQFF. Supplemented by reference TRBV5-6 and TRBJ2-1, the full variable domain reads DAGVTQSPTHLIKTRGQQVTLRCSPKSGHDTVSWYQQALGQGPQFIFQYYEEEERQRGNFPDRFSGHQFPNYSSELNVNALLLGDSALYLCASSAKGLAGRNEQFFGPGTRLTVL.

This rearrangement joins TRBV2 to TRBJ2-2, with 16 nucleotides matching TRBD2. The germline gives CDR1 SNHLY, CDR2 FYNNEI. The CDR3 is made up of 16 amino acids. J was trimmed by 6 bases and V by 7 bases; bases with no gene match: 5. The CDR3 region has the DNA TGTGCCAGCAAGAGGGGACTAGCGGGAGGGGCCGGGGAGCTGTTTTTT. It yields the protein CASKRGLAGGAGELFF.

This sequence joins TRBV27 and TRBJ1-2; 7 bases match TRBD1. Germline CDR1 reads MNHEY; CDR2 reads SMNVEV (reference sequence). V lost 3 bases to trimming and J lost 8 bases; unmatched junction nucleotides: 15. This CDR3 spans 16 amino acids. The CDR3 here is CASSFQWGRGNHGYTF. CDR3 nucleotides: TGTGCCAGCAGTTTCCAGTGGGGCAGGGGGAACCACGGCTACACCTTC.

The V call is TRBV5-1, the J call TRBJ2-1; TRBD2 agrees at 13 bases. Germline V CDR1 and CDR2: SGHRS, YFSETQ. V shed 4 bases, J shed 6 bases, and the junction held 7 bases outside the gene matches. The CDR3 covers 16 residues. The CDR3 sequence is CASSGRTSGRSNEQFF. CDR3 nucleotide sequence: TGCGCCAGCAGCGGGAGGACTAGCGGGAGAAGCAATGAGCAGTTCTTC.

This clone was found once. The rearrangement links TRBV9 to TRBJ2-1; TRBD2 matches 10 bases. The CDR3 consists of 16 residues. V lost 0 bases to trimming and J lost 8 bases; unmatched junction nucleotides: 8. Per germline, CDR1 SGDLS and CDR2 YYNGEE. CDR3 DNA: TGTGCCAGCAGCGTAGTAACTCTAGCGGGAGCTGATGAGCAGTTCTTC. This gives the protein CASSVVTLAGADEQFF.

This chain joins TRBV15 and TRBJ2-7, with D possibly being TRBD2 (5 bases). CDR1 and CDR2 (germline): LNHNV, YYDKDF (reference sequence). V lost 1 base and J lost 2, with 12 bases in between. This CDR3 is built from 15 residues. The CDR3 is CATSRAGGSTYEQYF. CDR3 DNA sequence: TGTGCCACCAGCAGAGCTGGAGGCAGTACCTACGAGCAGTACTTC.

V usage is TRBV7-9 and J usage is TRBJ2-3; a possible D gene is TRBD2 (6 bases). Germline-derived CDR1 and CDR2 are SEHNR and FQNEAQ (reference sequence). CDR3 length: 16 residues. Deletions cut 6 bases from V and 2 bases from J, with 18 bases between. Here the CDR3 DNA reads TGTGCCAGCAGTCCTCCTGCGGGGCAAACCACAGATACGCAGTATTTT. Translation: CASSPPAGQTTDTQYF.

This clone appeared a few times. The chain recombines TRBV28 with TRBJ1-2; 8 bases are shared with TRBD1. The CDR3 has 14 residues. CDR1 and CDR2 (germline): MDHEN, SYDVKM. Germline trimming cut 5 bases from V and 7 bases from J; bases unmatched to any gene: 9. The DNA for the CDR3 is TGTGCCAGCAGTCCTCCGGGACAGGTTTTTGGCTACACCTTC. Amino acids: CASSPPGQVFGYTF.

The chain uses TRBV11-1 and TRBJ2-7; D gene ambiguous. Per the germline V gene, CDR1 is SGHAT and CDR2 is FQDESV (reference sequence). The CDR3 spans 13 residues. V shed 5 bases and J shed 1 base, with 9 bases lying between them. CDR3 coding DNA: TGTGCCAGCAGCCGGTGGGCTTCCTACGAGCAGTACTTC. This codes for CASSRWASYEQYF. Full variable domain (outside the CDR3, taken from reference TRBV11-1 and TRBJ2-7): EAEVAQSPRYKITEKSQAVAFWCDPISGHATLYWYRQILGQGPELLVQFQDESVVDDSQLPKDRFSAERLKGVDSTLKIQPAELGDSAMYLCASSRWASYEQYFGPGTRLTVT.

The J gene is TRBJ2-7, the V gene TRBV2; TRBD1 matches 7 bases. The CDR3 extends over 19 amino acids. Losses at the gene ends were 9 bases for V and 2 bases for J; bases not matched to a gene: 25. Germline V gene data show CDR1 as SNHLY and CDR2 as FYNNEI. The CDR3 reads CARFISRDRGGPAAYEQYF. CDR3 sequence (DNA): TGTGCCAGATTCATAAGCCGGGACAGAGGAGGTCCCGCAGCCTACGAGCAGTACTTC.

The rearrangement links TRBV5-1 to TRBJ2-5; D is possibly TRBD2 (5 bases). Germline V lookup: CDR1 SGHRS, CDR2 YFSETQ. There are 16 residues in the CDR3. Trimming left V 0 bases short and J 4 bases short, with 16 bases between. The CDR3 loop reads CASSLDWSPRGETQYF. In DNA form, the CDR3 reads TGCGCCAGCAGCTTGGATTGGTCCCCTCGGGGAGAGACCCAGTACTTC.

V gene TRBV5-6 combines with J gene TRBJ2-1, with 11 nucleotides matching TRBD2. Germline CDR1 SGHDT, CDR2 YYEEEE. CDR3 length: 16 residues. J was trimmed by 2 bases and V by 4 bases; bases with no gene match: 5. CDR3 coding DNA: TGTGCCAGCAGCGAGGGGACTAGCGGACCCTACAATGAGCAGTTCTTC. Its translation: CASSEGTSGPYNEQFF.

This chain links TRBV2 with TRBJ1-4; possible D gene TRBD1, 5 bases. CDR1 and CDR2 from the germline V gene are SNHLY and FYNNEI. The V end was cut by 5 bases, the J end by 4 bases, with 14 bases between. This CDR3 is 15 amino acids long. CDR3 nucleotide sequence: TGTGCCAGCAGTTCCCTCAAGGGGATTAATGAAAAACTGTTTTTT. Translating it yields CASSSLKGINEKLFF. The variable domain in full, with the rest retrieved from reference TRBV2 and TRBJ1-4, is EPEVTQTPSHQVTQMGQEVILRCVPISNHLYFYWYRQILGQKVEFLVSFYNNEISEKSEIFDDQFSVERPDGSNFTLKIRSTKLEDSAMYFCASSSLKGINEKLFFGSGTQLSVL.

The V gene is TRBV2, the J gene TRBJ2-5; tentative D call: TRBD2 (5 bases). The CDR3 runs to 13 residues. The V gene lost 7 bases and the J gene lost 1 base, with 10 bases spanning the gap. CDR1 is SNHLY and CDR2 is FYNNEI in the germline V gene. CDR3 protein: CASNLRAQETQYF. CDR3 bases: TGTGCCAGCAATTTGAGGGCCCAAGAGACCCAGTACTTC. The full variable domain, in which reference TRBV2 and TRBJ2-5 provide the parts outside the CDR3, is EPEVTQTPSHQVTQMGQEVILRCVPISNHLYFYWYRQILGQKVEFLVSFYNNEISEKSEIFDDQFSVERPDGSNFTLKIRSTKLEDSAMYFCASNLRAQETQYFGPGTRLLVL.

This chain links TRBV6-5 with TRBJ2-3, with TRBD1 matching 8 bases. V trimming: 2 bases; J trimming: 1 base; junction bases outside the gene matches: 2. Germline V CDR1 and CDR2: MNHEY, SVGAGI. This CDR3 has 15 amino acids. The CDR3 protein is CASSYRQGRTDTQYF. CDR3 nucleotide sequence: TGTGCCAGCAGTTACAGACAGGGGCGCACAGATACGCAGTATTTT.

The V and J genes are TRBV4-2 and TRBJ2-3; tentative D call: TRBD2 (5 bases). Germline V gene lookup returns CDR1 LGHNA and CDR2 YNFKEQ. The CDR3 has 17 amino acids. V shed 5 bases and J shed 5 bases, with 23 bases lying between them. The CDR3, as DNA: TGTGCCAGCAGCGAACTCCGGGATAACGTCTTTGTAGATACGCAGTATTTT. This sequence encodes CASSELRDNVFVDTQYF.

This sequence joins TRBV4-3 and TRBJ2-7, with 8 nucleotides matching TRBD1. Germline CDR1 is LGHNA and CDR2 is YSLEER. The CDR3 totals 16 residues. The V gene end was trimmed by 0 bases and the J gene end by 0 bases; junction bases not matched to a gene: 4. For the CDR3, the DNA is TGCGCCAGCAGCCAAGACCTCGGACAGGGCTCCTACGAGCAGTACTTC. As protein: CASSQDLGQGSYEQYF.

The chain recombines TRBV5-1 with TRBJ2-5; D ambiguous. V lost 0 bases to trimming and J lost 5 bases, with 8 bases between them. Germline V lookup: CDR1 SGHRS, CDR2 YFSETQ. The CDR3 contains 13 residues. CDR3 in DNA: TGCGCCAGCAGCTTGGGACTGTCGGAGACCCAGTACTTC. Translated: CASSLGLSETQYF.

This sequence joins TRBV6-4 and TRBJ2-3, with D perhaps TRBD1 (6 bases). The CDR3 is made up of 14 amino acids. Between the trimmed V and J ends, which lost 10 bases and 1 base, there was a span of 15 bases. Germline V gene lookup returns CDR1 MRHNA and CDR2 SNTAGT. The CDR3 loop reads CAILQGVGTDTQYF. In DNA, the CDR3 is TGTGCCATCTTACAGGGCGTAGGCACAGATACGCAGTATTTT.

V is TRBV7-6 and J is TRBJ2-3, with TRBD2 matching 11 bases. The J segment lost 0 bases and the V segment lost 4 bases, leaving 3 bases of the junction unmatched. The CDR3 covers 16 residues. CDR1 and CDR2 (germline): SGHVS, FNYEAQ. The CDR3 bases are TGTGCCAGCAGCTCGGGACTAGCGGCTAGCACAGATACGCAGTATTTT. Translating gives CASSSGLAASTDTQYF.

The chain has TRBV2 and TRBJ2-1; TRBD2 agrees at 11 bases. This CDR3 spans 17 amino acids. V was clipped by 2 bases and J by 6 bases; unmatched bases: 9. CDR1 SNHLY and CDR2 FYNNEI come from the germline V gene. The CDR3 here is CASSEFILAGGTNEQFF. CDR3 nucleotides: TGTGCCAGCAGTGAATTTATTCTAGCGGGAGGAACCAATGAGCAGTTCTTC.

This chain connects TRBV5-1 to TRBJ2-1, with 10 positions matching TRBD2. Germline assignment: CDR1 SGHRS and CDR2 YFSETQ. This CDR3 contains 19 residues. Trimming took 0 bases from V and 3 from J; bases not matched to a gene: 12. Written as DNA, the CDR3 is TGCGCCAGCAGCTTGGCCTCTCGAAGCGGACTAGCGGACTACAATGAGCAGTTCTTC. Residues: CASSLASRSGLADYNEQFF.